This passage covers 20 T cell receptor beta chains from one sample sequenced in a study of early T cells in non-severe SARS-CoV-2 infection. TCRdb independently ran MiXCR on the 5' RACE reads; one entry per CDR3 protein. Here the sample spans nearly 60,000 distinct CDR3 sequences, roughly an eighth being singletons. The sequenced sample was whole blood. Every receptor here comes from an adult who was a healthcare worker with PCR-confirmed SARS-CoV-2 infection or an uninfected control (not recorded which).

This chain connects TRBV18 to TRBJ2-7, with D perhaps TRBD1 (6 bases). The CDR3 covers 13 residues. Germline V gene data show CDR1 as KGHSH and CDR2 as LQKENI. The ends were cut back, 3 bases at V and 8 bases at J, with 14 bases in the middle. The CDR3 loop is CASSPTGRTQQYF. CDR3 DNA: TGTGCCAGCTCACCGACAGGTAGGACCCAGCAGTACTTC.

In its sample, this clonotype was seen many times. The chain employs TRBV29-1 and TRBJ2-3; weak D call: TRBD2 (6 bases). Germline V CDR1 and CDR2: SQVTM, ANQGSEA. The length of the CDR3 is 8 residues. V lost 5 bases and J lost 15, with 9 bases in between. The CDR3 sequence: CSVTGAYF. The CDR3 DNA follows: TGCAGCGTTACGGGAGCCTATTTT.

This clonotype came up many times. V and J are TRBV20-1 and TRBJ1-1; 12 positions agree with TRBD1. The CDR3 covers 16 residues. CDR1 and CDR2 from the germline V gene are DFQATT and SNEGSKA (reference sequence). The trim removed 3 bases at V and 4 bases at J, leaving 9 bases unmatched. CDR3 protein: CSASYGTGGGGTEAFF. The CDR3 DNA reads as TGCAGTGCTAGCTACGGGACAGGGGGCGGGGGCACTGAAGCTTTCTTT.

This clonotype was picked up many times. The CDR3 DNA reads TGTGCCAGCAGCCTTAGCGGGCCACCTTACAATGAGCAGTTCTTC. Amino acids: CASSLSGPPYNEQFF. This chain uses TRBV7-6 with TRBJ2-1; 7 bases fit TRBD2. The germline gives CDR1 SGHVS, CDR2 FNYEAQ. The CDR3 totals 15 residues. V lost 5 bases, J lost 4 bases, and 8 bases stayed unmatched.

In its sample, this clonotype was seen a few times. The chain links TRBV9 to TRBJ1-4; D possibly corresponds to TRBD1 (6 bases). The CDR3 extends over 17 amino acids. The V end was cut by 1 base, the J end by 0 bases, with 13 bases between. Germline V gene sequence: CDR1 SGDLS, CDR2 YYNGEE. The CDR3 DNA is TGTGCCAGCAGCGTAAATCCACAGGGACCAACTAATGAAAAACTGTTTTTT. Translation: CASSVNPQGPTNEKLFF.

This clonotype was counted between two and nine times. The chain has TRBV5-6 and TRBJ2-5; weak D call: TRBD2 (6 bases). Per the germline V gene, CDR1 is SGHDT and CDR2 is YYEEEE. V was pared by 4 bases and J by 0 bases, with 16 bases between. The CDR3 loop spans 16 amino acids. CDR3 sequence reads: CASSADWTTYQETQYF. The CDR3 nucleotides read TGTGCCAGCAGCGCAGACTGGACTACTTACCAAGAGACCCAGTACTTC.

The table lists this clonotype with a few counts. The chain uses TRBV7-6 and TRBJ2-7, with 11 bases identical to TRBD2. Germline V lookup: CDR1 SGHVS, CDR2 FNYEAQ. This CDR3 spans 14 amino acids. The ends lost 5 bases at V and 2 bases at J; junction bases unmatched: 2. CDR3 protein: CASSVTSGTYEQYF. The CDR3 nucleotides are TGTGCCAGCAGCGTGACTAGCGGGACCTACGAGCAGTACTTC.

In its sample, this clonotype was seen a few times. The chain carries TRBV2 and TRBJ1-2; no clear D gene. The V end was cut by 6 bases, the J end by 2 bases, with 22 bases between. Germline CDR1 and CDR2: SNHLY and FYNNEI. CDR3 length: 17 residues. CDR3 DNA sequence: TGTGCCAGCAGGGGATTTATCCAGGCAGATACAAACTATGGCTACACCTTC. Residues: CASRGFIQADTNYGYTF.

The chain recombines TRBV7-3 with TRBJ2-2; D is perhaps TRBD2 (6 bases). The V and J ends lost 1 base and 6 bases respectively, with 12 bases between them. The CDR3 contains 15 residues. The germline V gene encodes CDR1 SGHTA and CDR2 FQGTGA. DNA for the CDR3: TGTGCCAGCAGCTTAAGGTCGGGAGAAGCCGGGGAGCTGTTTTTT. This translates into CASSLRSGEAGELFF.

This clonotype was detected only a few times. The gene calls are TRBV6-5 and TRBJ1-2; 10 nucleotides match TRBD1. There are 15 residues in the CDR3. In germline, CDR1 is MNHEY, CDR2 SVGAGI. J was trimmed by 0 bases and V by 2 bases; bases with no gene match: 0. The CDR3 DNA reads as TGTGCCAGCAGTTACGGACAGGGGGCTAACTATGGCTACACCTTC. It yields the protein CASSYGQGANYGYTF.

The chain is built from TRBV12-3 or TRBV12-4 and TRBJ1-3; no reliable D call. The CDR3 is made up of 12 amino acids. The V end lost 3 bases, the J end lost 3 bases, and 3 bases lay between the germline ends. The CDR3 reads CASSFGGNTIYF. The CDR3 bases are TGTGCCAGCAGTTTTGGTGGAAACACCATATATTTT.

In its sample, this clonotype was seen many times. This chain connects TRBV7-9 to TRBJ2-7; 10 bases map to TRBD1. After removal of 7 bases from V and 3 bases from J, the junction contained 6 bases not matched to a gene. The CDR3 extends over 14 amino acids. Germline V CDR1 and CDR2: SEHNR, FQNEAQ (reference sequence). The CDR3 DNA reads TGTGCCAGCACCCCGACAGGGGGCTTCTACGAGCAGTACTTC. Amino acid sequence: CASTPTGGFYEQYF.

Many counts were recorded for this clonotype. The chain has TRBV6-2 or TRBV6-3 and TRBJ1-6, with unresolved D. V lost 4 bases to trimming and J lost 13 bases, with 8 bases between them. The CDR3 runs 11 residues. Germline V gene sequence: CDR1 MNHEY, CDR2 SVGEGT. CDR3 sequence: CASSSPGPLHF. As DNA, the CDR3 is TGTGCCAGCAGTTCCCCAGGCCCCCTCCACTTT.

Ten or more counts support this clonotype. This chain connects TRBV28 to TRBJ2-7, with D possibly TRBD2 on 6 matching bases. Germline V lookup: CDR1 MDHEN, CDR2 SYDVKM. Trimming stripped 10 bases from V and 0 bases from J, with 13 bases between. CDR3 length equals 13 residues. The CDR3 reads CAILGGSSYEQYF. DNA for the CDR3: TGTGCCATCCTTGGGGGGAGCTCCTACGAGCAGTACTTC.

The chain is built from TRBV27 and TRBJ2-7; D could derive from TRBD1 or TRBD2 (5 bases each). This CDR3 is built from 15 residues. In germline, CDR1 is MNHEY, CDR2 SMNVEV (reference sequence). The V and J ends lost 1 base and 6 bases respectively, with 16 bases between them. Here the CDR3 reads CASSLFGARASEQYF. The CDR3, as DNA: TGTGCCAGCAGTTTATTCGGGGCCAGGGCGTCCGAGCAGTACTTC.

At least ten counts were recorded for this clonotype. The CDR3 DNA follows: TGTGCCAGCAGCTGGAGGGAGACAGATACGCAGTATTTT. This codes for CASSWRETDTQYF. The gene calls are TRBV7-3 and TRBJ2-3, with a possible D match to TRBD2 (6 bases). The CDR3 has 13 residues. Germline V gene sequence: CDR1 SGHTA, CDR2 FQGTGA. V was cut by 4 bases and J by 3 bases, with 8 bases left in between. The full variable domain, completed using reference TRBV7-3 and TRBJ2-3, is GAGVSQTPSNKVTEKGKYVELRCDPISGHTALYWYRQSLGQGPEFLIYFQGTGAADDSGLPNDRFFAVRPEGSVSTLKIQRTERGDSAVYLCASSWRETDTQYFGPGTRLTVL.

This clonotype was counted between two and nine times. Here the CDR3 reads CASSYGSPYEQYF. The DNA for the CDR3 is TGTGCCAGCAGCTACGGGTCTCCATACGAGCAGTACTTC. The chain combines TRBV7-2 with TRBJ2-7; D not resolved. Trimming shortened V by 4 bases and J by 4 bases, and 11 bases separated the two germline ends. Germline V gene data show CDR1 as SGHTA and CDR2 as FQGNSA. The CDR3 is 13 amino acids.

The chain is built from TRBV6-5 and TRBJ2-7, with D unclear. Germline-derived CDR1 and CDR2 are MNHEY and SVGAGI. The CDR3 is 16 amino acids. The ends were cut back, 4 bases at V and 4 bases at J, with 20 bases in the middle. The CDR3 bases are TGTGCCAGCAGTTTCCTACCCCGATCCGACGGATACGAGCAGTACTTC. It encodes CASSFLPRSDGYEQYF.

This clonotype was detected ten times or more. The chain has TRBV7-6 and TRBJ2-7; D is possibly TRBD1 or TRBD2 (5 bases each). V gave up 1 base and J gave up 7 bases, with 11 bases separating them. This CDR3 region has 13 residues. Per the germline V gene, CDR1 is SGHVS and CDR2 is FNYEAQ. CDR3 protein: CASSLEGEREQYF. The CDR3 nucleotides are TGTGCCAGCAGCTTAGAAGGGGAGAGGGAGCAGTACTTC. Together with reference TRBV7-6 and TRBJ2-7, the CDR3 gives the full variable domain: GAGVSQSPRYKVTKRGQDVALRCDPISGHVSLYWYRQALGQGPEFLTYFNYEAQQDKSGLPNDRFSAERPEGSISTLTIQRTEQRDSAMYRCASSLEGEREQYFGPGTRLTVT.

The rearrangement uses TRBV12-5 and TRBJ1-1; D call uncertain. CDR1 and CDR2 (germline): LGHNT, FRNRAP. V was pared by 6 bases and J by 6 bases, with 5 bases between. The CDR3 is 10 amino acids. The CDR3 sequence: CASGRAEAFF. The CDR3 DNA is TGTGCTAGTGGGAGGGCTGAAGCTTTCTTT.